This is a list of T cell receptor beta chains from one sample in a study of response to subunit inactivated influenza vaccine. From the RT-PCR reads, TCRdb called clonotypes with MiXCR, one entry per CDR3 protein. The sample has about 650,000 distinct CDR3 sequences, roughly 14% seen once. The sequenced sample was PBMCs from blood, obtained less than 13 days after vaccination. These receptors were taken from a man aged 45-65 years who received an inactivated influenza vaccine. Both conserved end residues are part of each CDR3. D genes are given only for firm matches. For some rows the clone size is stated as once, few or many, or as a class when expanded; others skip it.

clone_size,j_call,d_call,v_call,cdr3_nt,cdr3_aa
few,TRBJ2-1,NA,TRBV4-3,TGCGCCAGCAGCCAAGGGGGGGGGCGGGATGAGCAGTTCTTC,CASSQGGGRDEQFF
few,TRBJ2-7,NA,TRBV20-1,TGCAGTGCTAGAGATTTTGGGGGAAGCTCCTACGAGCAGTACTTC,CSARDFGGSSYEQYF
many,TRBJ2-7,TRBD1,TRBV5-1,TGCGCCAGCAGCTTCCTCCGTGGACAGGGGTACGAGCAGTACTTC,CASSFLRGQGYEQYF
few,TRBJ2-1,NA,TRBV7-3,TGTGCCAGCAGCTTTGACAGAAACAATGAGCAGTTCTTC,CASSFDRNNEQFF
NA,TRBJ2-7,TRBD1,TRBV7-9,TGTGCCAGCAGCATGGGACAGGCTGGGGGCGAGCAGTACTTC,CASSMGQAGGEQYF
few,TRBJ2-1,TRBD2,TRBV12-5,TGTGCTAGTGGTTTGACCCACGGGGGACTAGCGGCTTCCTACAATGAGCAGTTCTTC,CASGLTHGGLAASYNEQFF
few,TRBJ2-3,TRBD1,TRBV29-1,TGCAGCGTGGACAGGGCTTACACAGATACGCAGTATTTT,CSVDRAYTDTQYF
few,TRBJ2-1,TRBD2,TRBV2,TGTGCCAGCAGTGAAGGTGTAGCGGGGCACAATGAGCAGTTCTTC,CASSEGVAGHNEQFF
NA,TRBJ2-3,NA,TRBV10-1,TGCGCCAGCACCCCTGGACAAACAACGGGAGATACGCAGTATTTT,CASTPGQTTGDTQYF
NA,TRBJ1-2,TRBD1,TRBV11-2,TGTGCCAGCAGCTTCTCAACCGGGACAGGGAAGGGGAACTATGGCTACACCTTC,CASSFSTGTGKGNYGYTF
few,TRBJ1-6,NA,TRBV12-3/TRBV12-4,TGTGCCAGCAGTTTGAGGGAAAGTGGGTCACCCCTCCACTTT,CASSLRESGSPLHF
NA,TRBJ2-5,NA,TRBV29-1,TGCAGCGTGTCGAGAGCGAATAAAGAGACCCAGTACTTC,CSVSRANKETQYF
NA,TRBJ2-5,NA,TRBV24-1,TGTGCCACCAGTGATCGAACCAAGCAGGCGGAGACCCAGTACTTC,CATSDRTKQAETQYF
few,TRBJ1-4,TRBD1,TRBV28,TGTGCCAGCAACAATCAGGGGGCGCAGACTAATGAAAAACTGTTTTTT,CASNNQGAQTNEKLFF
NA,TRBJ2-7,NA,TRBV3-1,TGTGCCAGCAGCCAGTTCCACGAGCAGTACTTC,CASSQFHEQYF
many,TRBJ2-1,NA,TRBV11-2,TGTGCCAGCAGACACCCCCATGACAGGTTCTCTATTTACAATGAGCAGTTCTTC,CASRHPHDRFSIYNEQFF
few,TRBJ2-5,TRBD1,TRBV6-2/TRBV6-3,TGTGCCAGCAGTTACTCGAGATCTGGACAGGGTGGGGAGACCCAGTACTTC,CASSYSRSGQGGETQYF
many,TRBJ1-5,NA,TRBV5-1,TGCGCCAGCAGCACCGAGCCGGGGATACATCAGCCCCAGCATTTT,CASSTEPGIHQPQHF
few,TRBJ2-3,TRBD2,TRBV3-1,TGTACCTGCAGTTTTTTTCCTAGCGGGAGACGGGATCGCACAGATACGCAGTATTTT,CTCSFFPSGRRDRTDTQYF
few,TRBJ2-1,TRBD1,TRBV20-1,TGCAGTGCTAGAGGACGGACAGGGGTGAATGAGCAGTTCTTC,CSARGRTGVNEQFF
few,TRBJ2-1,TRBD2,TRBV20-1,TGCAGTGCTCCCACTAGCGGGGGTTTCCTAAACAATGAGCAGTTCTTC,CSAPTSGGFLNNEQFF
NA,TRBJ1-1,NA,TRBV7-9,TGTGCCAGCAGCTCTTTGGGCTGGCCTGAAGCTTTCTTT,CASSSLGWPEAFF
few,TRBJ2-1,TRBD1,TRBV3-1,TGTGCCAGCAGCTTCCGACAGGGCCGACTAAATGAGCAGTTCTTC,CASSFRQGRLNEQFF
NA,TRBJ2-7,TRBD2,TRBV5-6,TGTGCCAGCAGCTTGGAAGCGGGAGAGAGCTCCTACGAGCAGTACTTC,CASSLEAGESSYEQYF
NA,TRBJ2-7,NA,TRBV5-1,TGCGCCAGCAGCCTCAGGGGTGTATCACTCTACGAGCAGTACTTC,CASSLRGVSLYEQYF
NA,TRBJ2-2,NA,TRBV7-9,TGTGCCAGCAGCTTAGTGTGGTCCACCACCGGGGAGCTGTTTTTT,CASSLVWSTTGELFF
many,TRBJ2-1,NA,TRBV7-2,TGTGCCAGCAGCTTAAGGACCGGGGACCATGAGCAGTTCTTC,CASSLRTGDHEQFF
many,TRBJ2-3,NA,TRBV12-3/TRBV12-4,TGTGCCAGTCTCCCCCGGGGGCGTGCCGGAGATACGCAGTATTTT,CASLPRGRAGDTQYF
few,TRBJ2-3,NA,TRBV11-2,TGTGCCAGCAGCTTAAGGGGGGCCGGCACAGATACGCAGTATTTT,CASSLRGAGTDTQYF
NA,TRBJ1-1,NA,TRBV20-1,TGCAGTGCTTGGCGGGCGACGGGAACTGAAGCTTTCTTT,CSAWRATGTEAFF